This T cell receptor beta chain was sequenced during a study of cytomegalovirus exposure and HLA in healthy donors. The V gene's germline CDR1 is SGHTA and CDR2 FQGNSA. This CDR3 is built from 16 residues. The germline V and J ends were trimmed by 0 bases and 4 bases, with 15 bases remaining between them. Profiled with immunoSEQ multiplex PCR; TCRdb holds only in-frame clones, not every one. Among 160,000 or so clones listed, roughly 86% were seen once. Donors were drawn from the approximately 110-subject validation cohort, separate from the 666-subject first cohort. A remark on this clone: Its antigen is undetermined.

Study-level results: Whilst most TCR sequences proved rare, a subset of public TCRs occurred across many donors.

The receptor was derived from a man aged 18 to 35 in good health and CMV-seropositive. Material: PBMCs. The rearrangement joins TRBV7-2 to TRBJ1-2, with D perhaps matching TRBD1 (5 bases). The CDR3 protein is CASSLAYRTNRYGYTF. The DNA for the CDR3 is TGTGCCAGCAGCTTAGCCTATCGGACAAATCGCTATGGCTACACCTTC. The whole variable domain, remainder taken from reference TRBV7-2 and TRBJ1-2, is GAGVSQSPSNKVTEKGKDVELRCDPISGHTALYWYRQSLGQGLEFLIYFQGNSAPDKSGLPSDRFSAERTGGSVSTLTIQRTQQEDSAVYLCASSLAYRTNRYGYTFGSGTRLTVV.